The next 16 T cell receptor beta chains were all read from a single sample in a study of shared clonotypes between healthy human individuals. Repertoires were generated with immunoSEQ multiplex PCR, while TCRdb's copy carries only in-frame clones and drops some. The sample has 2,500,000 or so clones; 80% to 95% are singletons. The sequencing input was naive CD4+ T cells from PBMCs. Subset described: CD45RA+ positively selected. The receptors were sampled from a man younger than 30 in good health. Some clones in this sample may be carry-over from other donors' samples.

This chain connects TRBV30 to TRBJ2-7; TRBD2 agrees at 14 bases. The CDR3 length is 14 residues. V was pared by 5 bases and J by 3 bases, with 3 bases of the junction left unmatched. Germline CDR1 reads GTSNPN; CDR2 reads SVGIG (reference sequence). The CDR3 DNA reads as TGTGCCTGGGGGACTAGCGGGAGTCTCTACGAGCAGTACTTC. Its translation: CAWGTSGSLYEQYF.

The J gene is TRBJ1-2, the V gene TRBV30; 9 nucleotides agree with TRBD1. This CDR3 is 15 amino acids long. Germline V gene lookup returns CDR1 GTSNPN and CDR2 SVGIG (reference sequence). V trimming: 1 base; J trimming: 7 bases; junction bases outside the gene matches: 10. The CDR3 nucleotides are TGTGCCTGGAGTGCGCCCGGACAGGGGCAGGGTGGCTACACCTTC. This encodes CAWSAPGQGQGGYTF.

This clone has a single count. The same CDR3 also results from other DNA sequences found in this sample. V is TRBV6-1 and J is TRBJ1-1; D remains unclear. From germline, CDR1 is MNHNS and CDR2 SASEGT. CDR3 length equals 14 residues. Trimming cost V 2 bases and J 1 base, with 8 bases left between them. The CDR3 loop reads CASSEQAGNTEAFF. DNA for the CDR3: TGTGCCAGCAGTGAACAGGCAGGGAACACTGAAGCTTTCTTT.

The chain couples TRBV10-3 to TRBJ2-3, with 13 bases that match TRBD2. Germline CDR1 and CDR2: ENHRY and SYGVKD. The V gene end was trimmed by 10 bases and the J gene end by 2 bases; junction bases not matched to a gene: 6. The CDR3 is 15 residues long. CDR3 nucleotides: TGTGCCAGCCGGACTAGCGGGGGCAACACAGATACGCAGTATTTT. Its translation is CASRTSGGNTDTQYF.

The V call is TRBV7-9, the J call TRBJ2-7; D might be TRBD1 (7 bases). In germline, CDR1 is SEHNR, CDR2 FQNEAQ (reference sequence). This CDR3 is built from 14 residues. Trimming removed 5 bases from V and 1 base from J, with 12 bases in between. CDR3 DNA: TGTGCCAGCAGCCTACAGGGGAGGTCCTACGAGCAGTACTTC. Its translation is CASSLQGRSYEQYF. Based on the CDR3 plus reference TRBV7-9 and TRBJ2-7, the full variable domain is DTGVSQNPRHKITKRGQNVTFRCDPISEHNRLYWYRQTLGQGPEFLTYFQNEAQLEKSRLLSDRFSAERPKGSFSTLEIQRTEQGDSAMYLCASSLQGRSYEQYFGPGTRLTVT.

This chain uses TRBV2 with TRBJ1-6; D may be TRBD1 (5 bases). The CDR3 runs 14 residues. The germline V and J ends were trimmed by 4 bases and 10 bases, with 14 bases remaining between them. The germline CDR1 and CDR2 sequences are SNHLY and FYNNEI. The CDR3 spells CASSVEGRESPLHF. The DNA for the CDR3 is TGTGCCAGCAGTGTGGAGGGGAGGGAATCACCCCTCCACTTT. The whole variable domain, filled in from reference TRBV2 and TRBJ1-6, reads EPEVTQTPSHQVTQMGQEVILRCVPISNHLYFYWYRQILGQKVEFLVSFYNNEISEKSEIFDDQFSVERPDGSNFTLKIRSTKLEDSAMYFCASSVEGRESPLHFGNGTRLTVT.

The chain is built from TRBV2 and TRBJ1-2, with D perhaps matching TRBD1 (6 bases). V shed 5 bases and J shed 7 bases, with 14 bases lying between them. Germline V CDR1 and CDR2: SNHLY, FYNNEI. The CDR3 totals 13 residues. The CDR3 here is CASSRARGSGYTF. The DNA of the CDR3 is TGTGCCAGCAGTCGGGCCAGGGGCTCTGGCTACACCTTC.

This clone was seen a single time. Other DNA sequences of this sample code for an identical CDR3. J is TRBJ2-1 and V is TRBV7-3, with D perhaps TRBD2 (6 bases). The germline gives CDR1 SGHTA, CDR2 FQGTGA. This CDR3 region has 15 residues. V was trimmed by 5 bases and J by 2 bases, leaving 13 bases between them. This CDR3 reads CASSPGLAAYNEQFF. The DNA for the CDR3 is TGTGCCAGCAGCCCCGGGTTAGCGGCCTACAATGAGCAGTTCTTC.

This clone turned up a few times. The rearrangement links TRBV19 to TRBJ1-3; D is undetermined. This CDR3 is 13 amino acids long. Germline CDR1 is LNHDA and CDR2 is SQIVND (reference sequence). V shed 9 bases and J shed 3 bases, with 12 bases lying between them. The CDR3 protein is CASRTYGGNTIYF. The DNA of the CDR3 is TGTGCCAGCAGGACGTACGGTGGAAACACCATATATTTT. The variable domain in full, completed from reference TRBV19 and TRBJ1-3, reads DGGITQSPKYLFRKEGQNVTLSCEQNLNHDAMYWYRQDPGQGLRLIYYSQIVNDFQKGDIAEGYSVSREKKESFPLTVTSAQKNPTAFYLCASRTYGGNTIYFGEGSWLTVV.

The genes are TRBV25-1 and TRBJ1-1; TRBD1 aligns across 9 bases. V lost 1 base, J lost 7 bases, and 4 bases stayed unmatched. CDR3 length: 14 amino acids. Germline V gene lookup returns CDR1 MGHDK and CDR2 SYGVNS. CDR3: CASSELGTGIEAFF. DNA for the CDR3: TGTGCCAGCAGTGAATTAGGGACAGGGATTGAAGCTTTCTTT.

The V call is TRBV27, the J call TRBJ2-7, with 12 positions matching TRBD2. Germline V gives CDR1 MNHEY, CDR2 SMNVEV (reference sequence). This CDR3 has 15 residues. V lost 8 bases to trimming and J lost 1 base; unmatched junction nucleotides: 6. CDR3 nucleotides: TGTGCCAGCGTACAACTAGCGGGAGGATCCTACGAGCAGTACTTC. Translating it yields CASVQLAGGSYEQYF.

This CDR3 is CASSVLIGGGNEQFF. CDR3 in DNA: TGTGCCAGCAGCGTACTTATAGGCGGAGGGAATGAGCAGTTCTTC. J is TRBJ2-1 and V is TRBV9; D may be TRBD2 (6 bases). Germline V gene data show CDR1 as SGDLS and CDR2 as YYNGEE. The CDR3 length is 15 residues. V was shortened by 1 base and J by 7 bases, with 15 bases between the two germline ends.

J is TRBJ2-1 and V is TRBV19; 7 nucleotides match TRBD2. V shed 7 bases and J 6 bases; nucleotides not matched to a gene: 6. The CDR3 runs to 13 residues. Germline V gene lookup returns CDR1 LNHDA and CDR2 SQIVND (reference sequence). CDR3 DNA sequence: TGTGCCAGTACCGCGGGAGAACCCAATGAGCAGTTCTTC. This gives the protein CASTAGEPNEQFF. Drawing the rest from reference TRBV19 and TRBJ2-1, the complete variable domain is DGGITQSPKYLFRKEGQNVTLSCEQNLNHDAMYWYRQDPGQGLRLIYYSQIVNDFQKGDIAEGYSVSREKKESFPLTVTSAQKNPTAFYLCASTAGEPNEQFFGPGTRLTVL.

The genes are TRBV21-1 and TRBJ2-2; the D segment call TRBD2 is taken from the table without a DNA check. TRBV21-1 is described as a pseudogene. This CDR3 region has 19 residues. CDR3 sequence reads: CASSKVDYGPDRGTGELFF. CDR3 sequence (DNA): TGTGCCAGCAGCAAAGTCGACTATGGGCCGGATCGTGGCACCGGGGAGCTGTTTTTT.

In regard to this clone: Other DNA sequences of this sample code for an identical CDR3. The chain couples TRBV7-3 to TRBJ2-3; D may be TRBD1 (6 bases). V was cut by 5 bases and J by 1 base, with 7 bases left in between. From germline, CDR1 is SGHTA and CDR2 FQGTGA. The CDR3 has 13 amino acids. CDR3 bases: TGTGCCAGCAGCCGGACAGGCACAGATACGCAGTATTTT. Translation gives CASSRTGTDTQYF. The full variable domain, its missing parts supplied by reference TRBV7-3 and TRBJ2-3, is GAGVSQTPSNKVTEKGKYVELRCDPISGHTALYWYRQSLGQGPEFLIYFQGTGAADDSGLPNDRFFAVRPEGSVSTLKIQRTERGDSAVYLCASSRTGTDTQYFGPGTRLTVL.

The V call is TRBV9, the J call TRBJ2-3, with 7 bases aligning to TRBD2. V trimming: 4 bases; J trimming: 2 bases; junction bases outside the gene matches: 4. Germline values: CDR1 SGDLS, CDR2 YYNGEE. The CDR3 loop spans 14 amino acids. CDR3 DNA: TGTGCCAGCAGCTCTAGCGGCTTCACAGATACGCAGTATTTT. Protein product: CASSSSGFTDTQYF. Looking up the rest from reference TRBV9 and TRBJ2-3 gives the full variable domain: DSGVTQTPKHLITATGQRVTLRCSPRSGDLSVYWYQQSLDQGLQFLIQYYNGEERAKGNILERFSAQQFPDLHSELNLSSLELGDSALYFCASSSSGFTDTQYFGPGTRLTVL.